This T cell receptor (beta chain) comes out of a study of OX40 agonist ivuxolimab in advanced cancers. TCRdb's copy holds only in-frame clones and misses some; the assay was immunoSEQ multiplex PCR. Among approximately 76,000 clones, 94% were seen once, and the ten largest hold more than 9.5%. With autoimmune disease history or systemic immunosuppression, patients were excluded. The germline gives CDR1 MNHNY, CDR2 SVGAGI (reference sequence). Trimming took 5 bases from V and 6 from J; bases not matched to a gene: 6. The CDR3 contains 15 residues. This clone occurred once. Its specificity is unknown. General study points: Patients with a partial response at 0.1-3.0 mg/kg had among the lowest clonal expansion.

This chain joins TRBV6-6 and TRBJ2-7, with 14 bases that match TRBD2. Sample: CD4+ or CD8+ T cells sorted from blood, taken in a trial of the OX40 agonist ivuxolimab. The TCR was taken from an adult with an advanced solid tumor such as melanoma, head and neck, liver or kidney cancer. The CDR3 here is CASSGTSGSKSEQYF. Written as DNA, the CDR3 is TGTGCCAGCAGTGGGACTAGCGGGAGTAAGTCCGAGCAGTACTTC.